Shown below are 24 T cell receptor beta chains from a single sample sequenced in a study of T cell changes during pregnancy in multiple sclerosis. Clones were sequenced by immunoSEQ multiplex PCR, and TCRdb holds only the in-frame ones, with some missing. The profile shows about 48,000 clones, around 92% of them singletons. The sequences come from CD4+ T cells from peripheral blood mononuclear cells, collected in the second trimester of pregnancy. The receptors come from a female donor in good health, enrolled as a control in a pregnancy study.

V usage is TRBV5-8 and J usage is TRBJ2-5; 12 bases align to TRBD1. V lost 4 bases, J lost 4 bases, and 5 bases stayed unmatched. There are 15 residues in the CDR3. CDR1 is SGHTS, CDR2 YDEGEE, per germline. CDR3 amino acids: CASSVGTGGRETQYF. In DNA, the CDR3 is TGTGCCAGCAGCGTCGGGACAGGGGGCCGAGAGACCCAGTACTTC. The whole variable domain, remainder taken from reference TRBV5-8 and TRBJ2-5, is EAGVTQSPTHLIKTRGQQATLRCSPISGHTSVYWYQQALGLGLQFLLWYDEGEERNRGNFPPRFSGRQFPNYSSELNVNALELEDSALYLCASSVGTGGRETQYFGPGTRLLVL.

The CDR3 loop reads CASSYGQGPYNEQFF. CDR3 in DNA: TGTGCCAGCAGTTACGGACAGGGGCCCTACAATGAGCAGTTCTTC. The V and J genes are TRBV6-5 and TRBJ2-1, with 9 bases lining up with TRBD1. V lost 2 bases and J lost 2; bases outside the gene matches: 1. The germline V gene encodes CDR1 MNHEY and CDR2 SVGAGI. This CDR3 spans 15 amino acids.

The chain carries TRBV11-2 and TRBJ1-2, with TRBD1 identical over 9 bases. V shed 6 bases, J shed 6 bases, and the junction held 8 bases outside the gene matches. The CDR3 runs to 14 residues. The V gene's germline CDR1 is SGHAT and CDR2 FQNNGV. This CDR3 reads CASSIQGQGNGYTF. The CDR3 DNA follows: TGTGCCAGCAGTATACAAGGACAGGGGAATGGCTACACCTTC.

The chain couples TRBV6-1 to TRBJ1-4, with a possible D match to TRBD1 (5 bases). V lost 0 bases, J lost 0 bases, and 8 bases lay in between. Germline values: CDR1 MNHNS, CDR2 SASEGT. This CDR3 has 16 residues. This CDR3 reads CASSEAGGATNEKLFF. CDR3 nucleotides: TGTGCCAGCAGTGAAGCGGGGGGGGCAACTAATGAAAAACTGTTTTTT.

This clone appeared a few times. The chain uses TRBV25-1 and TRBJ1-1; D ambiguous. CDR1 is MGHDK and CDR2 is SYGVNS in the germline V gene. The CDR3 covers 14 residues. Trimming stripped 3 bases from V and 3 bases from J, with 11 bases between. The CDR3 spells CASSDSRPDTEAFF. The CDR3 nucleotides read TGTGCCAGCAGTGACTCCCGTCCGGACACTGAAGCTTTCTTT. The full variable domain, rest sourced from reference TRBV25-1 and TRBJ1-1, is EADIYQTPRYLVIGTGKKITLECSQTMGHDKMYWYQQDPGMELHLIHYSYGVNSTEKGDLSSESTVSRIRTEHFPLTLESARPSHTSQYLCASSDSRPDTEAFFGQGTRLTVV.

With respect to this clone: A read error may produce the germline difference seen at one junction end. This chain links TRBV7-7 with TRBJ2-3; 10 bases are shared with TRBD2. CDR3 length: 15 residues. Germline CDR1 SSHAT, CDR2 FNYEAQ (reference sequence). DNA of the CDR3: TGTGCTAGCAGCTTAGCAGCGGGAGGGCAAGATACGCAGTATTTT. As protein: CASSLAAGGQDTQYF.

This clone appeared a single time. The chain combines TRBV6-5 with TRBJ1-4; tentative D call: TRBD1 (5 bases). Germline V gene lookup returns CDR1 MNHEY and CDR2 SVGAGI. The CDR3 is 16 residues long. The V end lost 0 bases, the J end lost 0 bases, and 8 bases lay between the germline ends. CDR3 sequence (DNA): TGTGCCAGCAGTTACTCGGGACTTGCAACTAATGAAAAACTGTTTTTT. This encodes CASSYSGLATNEKLFF.

The chain links TRBV2 to TRBJ2-7; 12 bases are a match to TRBD2. The junction had 6 bases not matched to a gene; V was cut back by 6 bases and J by 6 bases. Germline V gene lookup returns CDR1 SNHLY and CDR2 FYNNEI. This CDR3 has 14 amino acids. The CDR3, as DNA: TGTGCCAGCAGGGGGACTAGCGGGTCCCTCGAGCAGTACTTC. Translating it yields CASRGTSGSLEQYF.

In DNA, the CDR3 is TGTGCCAGCTCACGCGACAGGGGAGGTCAGCCCCAGCATTTT. This translates into CASSRDRGGQPQHF. The chain joins TRBV18 to TRBJ1-5, with TRBD1 matching 8 bases. The CDR3 runs 14 residues. Germline V gene sequence: CDR1 KGHSH, CDR2 LQKENI. J was trimmed by 6 bases and V by 4 bases; bases with no gene match: 5. Combining the CDR3 with reference TRBV18 and TRBJ1-5 gives the whole variable domain NAGVMQNPRHLVRRRGQEARLRCSPMKGHSHVYWYRQLPEEGLKFMVYLQKENIIDESGMPKERFSAEFPKEGPSILRIQQVVRGDSAAYFCASSRDRGGQPQHFGDGTRLSIL.

The genes are TRBV25-1 and TRBJ2-5; TRBD1 matches 9 bases. The tail of the sequence fits TRBJ2-7 better, so the J call may be wrong. The CDR3 loop spans 15 amino acids. Germline loops: CDR1 MGHDK, CDR2 SYGVNS. The CDR3: CASSEWGTGIYEQYF. DNA of the CDR3: TGTGCCAGCAGTGAATGGGGGACAGGGATCTACGAGCAGTACTTC.

The chain employs TRBV29-1 and TRBJ2-5; D is unresolved. Trimming pared 0 bases from V and 5 bases from J, leaving 16 bases between. CDR1 is SQVTM and CDR2 is ANQGSEA in the germline V gene. The CDR3 extends over 15 amino acids. The CDR3 DNA sequence: TGCAGCGTTGAAGACCCCTTGCGAAGCAGGGAGACCCAGTACTTC. Translation gives CSVEDPLRSRETQYF.

The rearrangement joins TRBV6-6 to TRBJ2-1, with TRBD2 identical over 13 bases. V was clipped by 4 bases and J by 9 bases; unmatched bases: 6. Germline V CDR1 and CDR2: MNHNY, SVGAGI (reference sequence). CDR3 length: 15 residues. In nucleotides, the CDR3 is TGTGCCAGCAGTTCCCCGACTAGCGGGAGGATTGAGCAGTTCTTC. Protein sequence: CASSSPTSGRIEQFF.

The CDR3 DNA follows: TGTGCCAGCAGCACCCGACTAGCGGGAGGGGGGGAGACCCAGTACTTC. This gives the protein CASSTRLAGGGETQYF. The J gene is TRBJ2-5, the V gene TRBV7-9; the match to TRBD2 covers 14 bases. CDR1 is SEHNR and CDR2 is FQNEAQ in the germline V gene (reference sequence). This CDR3 is built from 16 residues. The junction had 7 bases not matched to a gene; V was cut back by 5 bases and J by 5 bases.

The chain carries TRBV5-4 and TRBJ2-7; 14 bases fit TRBD2. This CDR3 has 17 residues. The germline V gene has CDR1 SGHNT and CDR2 YYREEE (reference sequence). V shed 4 bases, J shed 0 bases, and the junction held 6 bases outside the gene matches. The DNA of the CDR3 is TGTGCCAGCAGCGCGGGACTAGCGGGGGCGAGCTCCTACGAGCAGTACTTC. Translating it yields CASSAGLAGASSYEQYF.

The rearrangement uses TRBV28 and TRBJ1-1; D is ambiguous. V lost 3 bases to trimming and J lost 1 base, with 6 bases between them. The length of the CDR3 is 13 residues. Germline CDR1 MDHEN, CDR2 SYDVKM. CDR3 in amino acids: CASSFAGNTEAFF. DNA for the CDR3: TGTGCCAGCAGTTTCGCCGGGAACACTGAAGCTTTCTTT.

This chain connects TRBV27 to TRBJ2-5; a weak D match, TRBD1 (6 bases). The CDR3 covers 14 residues. Germline lookup yields CDR1 MNHEY and CDR2 SMNVEV (reference sequence). Deletions cut 8 bases from V and 7 bases from J, with 20 bases between. This CDR3 is CASSKRQAEGTQYF. DNA of the CDR3: TGTGCCAGCTCCAAACGACAGGCCGAGGGGACCCAGTACTTC.

This clone was found once. The V call is TRBV9, the J call TRBJ1-1; TRBD1 is a possible D gene (6 bases). CDR3 size: 13 residues. Germline V CDR1 and CDR2: SGDLS, YYNGEE. V was cut by 3 bases and J by 1 base, with 7 bases left in between. In nucleotides, the CDR3 is TGTGCCAGCAGCGCGACAGGGAACACTGAAGCTTTCTTT. Translation: CASSATGNTEAFF.

This rearrangement joins TRBV4-3 to TRBJ2-3, with D maybe TRBD2 (5 bases). V lost 1 base to trimming and J lost 2 bases, with 7 bases between them. Germline loops: CDR1 LGHNA, CDR2 YSLEER. CDR3 length: 14 amino acids. The CDR3 here is CASSQGLTTDTQYF. The CDR3 region has the DNA TGCGCCAGCAGCCAAGGACTAACCACAGATACGCAGTATTTT.

The chain carries TRBV2 and TRBJ2-5; 10 bases line up with TRBD2. The DNA end lines up better with TRBJ2-7; the J call may be wrong. The germline V gene has CDR1 SNHLY and CDR2 FYNNEI. There are 15 residues in the CDR3. This CDR3 reads CASERASGSSYEQYF. The CDR3 region has the DNA TGTGCCAGTGAGAGGGCTAGCGGGAGCTCCTACGAGCAGTACTTC.

The V call is TRBV2, the J call TRBJ1-5; TRBD1 agrees at 9 bases. The CDR3 covers 17 residues. Germline CDR1 SNHLY, CDR2 FYNNEI. After removal of 6 bases from V and 4 bases from J, the junction contained 13 bases not matched to a gene. The CDR3 sequence: CASRIEIGTGRNQPQHF. In DNA form, the CDR3 reads TGTGCCAGCAGGATAGAGATCGGGACAGGGCGGAATCAGCCCCAGCATTTT.

V is TRBV7-8 and J is TRBJ1-1; D not resolved. Germline-derived CDR1 and CDR2 are SGHVS and FQNEAQ. The CDR3 spans 14 residues. V was trimmed by 1 base and J by 0 bases, leaving 6 bases between them. The CDR3: CASSLVGLNTEAFF. CDR3 nucleotide sequence: TGTGCCAGCAGCTTAGTCGGGTTGAACACTGAAGCTTTCTTT.

This rearrangement joins TRBV5-1 to TRBJ2-7; a possible D gene is TRBD1 (6 bases). CDR1 and CDR2 from the germline V gene are SGHRS and YFSETQ. This CDR3 has 16 residues. The germline V and J ends were trimmed by 0 bases and 1 base, with 14 bases remaining between them. The CDR3 nucleotides are TGCGCCAGCAGCTTGGGTCCGACAGGCCTTTCCTACGAGCAGTACTTC. Protein sequence: CASSLGPTGLSYEQYF.

The rearrangement joins TRBV6-5 to TRBJ2-7, with no clear D. The germline V gene encodes CDR1 MNHEY and CDR2 SVGAGI. Trimming removed 2 bases from V and 1 base from J, with 9 bases in between. The CDR3 consists of 14 residues. The chain's CDR3 is CASSYGPPSYEQYF. The CDR3 DNA reads as TGTGCCAGCAGTTACGGGCCGCCTTCCTACGAGCAGTACTTC.

This rearrangement joins TRBV5-1 to TRBJ2-1; 14 bases are a match to TRBD2. The germline V gene has CDR1 SGHRS and CDR2 YFSETQ. The ends lost 3 bases at V and 8 bases at J; junction bases unmatched: 4. This CDR3 is built from 15 residues. The CDR3 here is CASSSGLAGEDEQFF. Here the CDR3 DNA reads TGCGCCAGCAGCTCGGGACTAGCGGGAGAAGATGAGCAGTTCTTC.